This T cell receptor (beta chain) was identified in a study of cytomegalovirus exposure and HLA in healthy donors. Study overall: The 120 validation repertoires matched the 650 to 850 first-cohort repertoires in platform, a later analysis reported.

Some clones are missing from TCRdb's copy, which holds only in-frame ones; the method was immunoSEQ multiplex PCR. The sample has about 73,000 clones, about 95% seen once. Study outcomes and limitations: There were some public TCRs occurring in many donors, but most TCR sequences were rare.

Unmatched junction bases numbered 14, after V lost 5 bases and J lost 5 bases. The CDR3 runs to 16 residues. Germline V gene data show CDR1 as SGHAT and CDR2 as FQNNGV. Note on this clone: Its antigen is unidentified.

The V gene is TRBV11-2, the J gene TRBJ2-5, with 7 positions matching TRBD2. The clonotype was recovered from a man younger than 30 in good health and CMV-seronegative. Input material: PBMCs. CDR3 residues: CASSLNQRGPRETQYF. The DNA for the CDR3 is TGTGCCAGCAGCCTTAACCAGCGGGGCCCTCGGGAGACCCAGTACTTC.